This T cell receptor (beta chain) was recovered during a study of T-cell memory formation after mild COVID-19. TCRdb recomputed calls from the 5' RACE reads with MiXCR, one row per CDR3 protein. The sample carries 150,000 to 200,000 distinct CDR3 sequences, about a third recorded once. A few counts support this clonotype. CDR1 is MNHEY and CDR2 is SVGEGT in the germline V gene. This CDR3 comprises 12 residues. Trimming stripped 6 bases from V and 7 bases from J, with 11 bases between. This chain links TRBV6-2 or TRBV6-3 with TRBJ2-3; D gene uncertain. This clonotype originated in an adult woman who had mild COVID-19 (a few samples of this study predate the infection). Cell type and time point are not known. Sequencing was carried out using PBMCs or a T cell subset sorted from them (not recorded which). The CDR3 is CASSNYVNTQYF. DNA for the CDR3: TGTGCCAGCAGCAATTATGTGAATACGCAGTATTTT.